This TCR beta chain was retrieved from a study of cytomegalovirus exposure and HLA in healthy donors. Study findings and constraints: Rare TCR sequences dominated, though some public TCRs recurred in many donors.

Amplification used 60 Vbeta primers and 13 Jbeta primers. Here immunoSEQ multiplex PCR was the method, and the copy in TCRdb shows in-frame clones only, minus some. Among more than 90,000 clones, about 81% were seen once, and the ten largest hold roughly 3.9%. In its sample, this clone was seen a few times. Antigen specificity is unknown. The clonotype originates from a woman aged 40 to 49 in good health and CMV-seropositive. The sequenced material came from PBMCs.

The CDR3: CASSVSLAGPDTQYF. The CDR3 DNA follows: TGTGCCAGCAGTGTCTCACTAGCGGGACCAGATACGCAGTATTTT. V is TRBV6-4 and J is TRBJ2-3, with 10 bases matching TRBD2. V shed 4 bases, J shed 4 bases, and the junction held 5 bases outside the gene matches. Germline loops: CDR1 MRHNA, CDR2 SNTAGT. The CDR3 sequence is 15 residues long.